The 13 T cell receptor beta chains listed next were all sequenced from one sample in a study of spatial heterogeneity in lung cancer. The time point was: sample taken at primary tumor resection. These receptors lack a known antigen. TCRdb fed the 5' RACE reads into MiXCR, producing one record per CDR3 protein. The profile covers about 9,400 distinct CDR3 sequences, with about 6.3% appearing a single time and around 10% taken by the ten largest. Whole-study findings and limits: Expanded alpha and beta TCR counts within tumors tracked tumor mutation counts.

The material sequenced was lung tumor tissue, taken at surgery. These receptors were taken from a male donor with early-stage non-small cell lung cancer.

There are many counts of this clonotype. The chain uses TRBV29-1 and TRBJ2-1, with a tentative D call TRBD2 (5 bases). Germline loops: CDR1 SQVTM, CDR2 ANQGSEA. The CDR3 is 16 residues long. The V and J ends lost 1 base and 0 bases respectively, with 13 bases between them. The CDR3, as DNA: TGCAGCGTTGAAGGTAAAGGTACTAGCTCCTACAATGAGCAGTTCTTC. Encoded protein: CSVEGKGTSSYNEQFF.

Sample share makes this clonotype medium-sized (0.01 to 0.1%). V gene TRBV3-1 combines with J gene TRBJ1-2; D is undetermined. Germline lookup yields CDR1 LGHDT and CDR2 YNNKEL (reference sequence). Trimming cost V 1 base and J 5 bases, with 11 bases left between them. The CDR3 extends over 14 amino acids. The CDR3: CASSQGASAYGYTF. DNA of the CDR3: TGTGCCAGCAGCCAAGGAGCCTCGGCATATGGCTACACCTTC.

This clonotype is categorized as medium-sized. V gene TRBV6-6 combines with J gene TRBJ1-1; D unresolved. V lost 0 bases and J lost 11, with 25 bases in between. CDR1 and CDR2 from the germline V gene are MNHNY and SVGAGI (reference sequence). CDR3 length: 17 amino acids. The CDR3 sequence: CASSYSSRSQAQEGAFF. In DNA form, the CDR3 reads TGTGCCAGCAGTTACTCGAGTCGGTCACAAGCCCAAGAGGGTGCTTTCTTT.

V usage is TRBV19 and J usage is TRBJ1-1; D is undetermined. The ends were cut back, 3 bases at V and 1 base at J, with 18 bases in the middle. The V gene's germline CDR1 is LNHDA and CDR2 SQIVND (reference sequence). CDR3 length: 17 amino acids. The CDR3: CASSIFGGERWNTEAFF. CDR3 nucleotides: TGTGCCAGTAGTATCTTTGGCGGGGAGAGGTGGAACACTGAAGCTTTCTTT.

The sample holds many counts of this clonotype. This chain connects TRBV12-3 or TRBV12-4 to TRBJ2-7; 12 positions match TRBD2. The CDR3 has 15 amino acids. Trimming took 6 bases from V and 2 from J; bases not matched to a gene: 5. The CDR3 spells CASSFGLAGPYEQYF. The CDR3 bases are TGTGCCAGCAGCTTCGGACTAGCGGGACCCTACGAGCAGTACTTC.

This clonotype has at least ten counts. This sequence joins TRBV6-6 and TRBJ1-5, with D uncertain. V was clipped by 5 bases and J by 2 bases, with 10 bases between them. CDR3 length: 14 amino acids. In germline, CDR1 is MNHNY, CDR2 SVGAGI (reference sequence). The CDR3 DNA reads TGTGCCAGCAGTGGTCCAGGACGCAATCAGCCCCAGCATTTT. It yields the protein CASSGPGRNQPQHF.

In regard to this clonotype: The junction does not match germline at one end; this may be a read error. The DNA for the CDR3 is TGTGCTAGCAGTGAGATCGAATACACTGAAGCTTTCTTT. The encoded protein is CASSEIEYTEAFF. The gene calls are TRBV6-1 and TRBJ1-1; D is unclear. The CDR3 has 13 residues. Germline assignment: CDR1 MNHNS and CDR2 SASEGT.

This clonotype appeared many times. The CDR3 protein is CASSQKTNTEAFF. The CDR3, as DNA: TGTGCCAGCAGCCAAAAGACGAACACTGAAGCTTTCTTT. The chain is built from TRBV7-2 and TRBJ1-1; no reliable D call. In germline, CDR1 is SGHTA, CDR2 FQGNSA. The CDR3 consists of 13 residues. V was clipped by 5 bases and J by 1 base, with 8 bases between them.

This clonotype was picked up many times. The chain combines TRBV28 with TRBJ1-2; possibly TRBD1 for D (5 bases). The CDR3 loop spans 13 amino acids. V was clipped by 2 bases and J by 6 bases, with 10 bases between them. The V gene's germline CDR1 is MDHEN and CDR2 SYDVKM. The CDR3 here is CASSLGTINGYTF. Written as DNA, the CDR3 is TGTGCCAGCAGTTTAGGGACTATCAATGGCTACACCTTC.

The J gene is TRBJ2-1, the V gene TRBV5-4; 10 bases are a match to TRBD2. This CDR3 contains 17 residues. Germline assignment: CDR1 SGHNT and CDR2 YYREEE (reference sequence). Losses at the gene ends were 0 bases for V and 4 bases for J; bases not matched to a gene: 7. CDR3 region: CASSLALAGTLYNEQFF. The DNA of the CDR3 is TGTGCCAGCAGCTTGGCACTAGCGGGGACCCTATACAATGAGCAGTTCTTC.

This clonotype was recorded a few times. CDR3 in DNA: TGCAGTGTCTTAAGACAGGACGACAATTCACCCCTCCACTTT. It codes for CSVLRQDDNSPLHF. The V and J genes are TRBV20-1 and TRBJ1-6, with D possibly matching TRBD1 (6 bases). The CDR3 runs to 14 residues. Germline CDR1 reads DFQATT; CDR2 reads SNEGSKA (reference sequence). With 7 bases removed from V and 7 bases from J, the gap between germline ends came to 17 bases.

This clonotype showed up many times. V gene TRBV9 combines with J gene TRBJ2-1; D might be TRBD2 (6 bases). Germline lookup yields CDR1 SGDLS and CDR2 YYNGEE. V lost 0 bases to trimming and J lost 8 bases, with 6 bases between them. CDR3 length: 12 residues. The CDR3 reads CASSVGGDEQFF. The CDR3 coding sequence is TGTGCCAGCAGCGTAGGCGGGGATGAGCAGTTCTTC.

By its share, this clonotype is medium-sized. The chain couples TRBV28 to TRBJ2-7; 16 bases map to TRBD2. There are 15 residues in the CDR3. With 2 bases clipped from V and 9 bases from J, the junction kept 4 bases outside the gene matches. Germline V gene lookup returns CDR1 MDHEN and CDR2 SYDVKM. The CDR3 loop is CASSLPGLAGGMQYV. CDR3 sequence (DNA): TGTGCCAGCAGTTTACCGGGACTAGCGGGGGGGATGCAGTACGTC.